These 21 T cell receptor beta chains share one sample of origin, sequenced in a study of CD8 T cells in Susac syndrome. The RNA, about 0.45 to 1 ug, was put through reverse transcription using random hexamers. TCRdb reanalysed the immunoSEQ multiplex PCR reads using MiXCR and keeps one entry per CDR3 protein. The sample carries fewer than 200,000 distinct CDR3 sequences, roughly 95% recorded once. The sequenced sample consisted of CD4+ T cells from PBMCs. All receptors derive from a human donor in good health.

The gene calls are TRBV5-1 and TRBJ1-2; 7 nucleotides match TRBD1. Germline V gene data show CDR1 as SGHRS and CDR2 as YFSETQ. CDR3 length: 14 amino acids. V gave up 4 bases and J gave up 7 bases; unmatched junction bases: 10. The CDR3: CASSEPDRAGGYTF. DNA for the CDR3: TGCGCCAGCAGCGAACCTGACAGGGCCGGTGGCTACACCTTC.

V gene TRBV29-1 combines with J gene TRBJ2-3; a possible D gene is TRBD1 (6 bases). Per the germline V gene, CDR1 is SQVTM and CDR2 is ANQGSEA. V lost 7 bases to trimming and J lost 0 bases, with 8 bases between them. The CDR3 contains 12 residues. The CDR3 nucleotides read TGCAGCGGTGGACAGAGCACAGATACGCAGTATTTT. Amino acids: CSGGQSTDTQYF.

The chain uses TRBV18 and TRBJ2-2; 8 bases fit TRBD1. In germline, CDR1 is KGHSH, CDR2 LQKENI. The J segment lost 4 bases and the V segment lost 4 bases, leaving 8 bases of the junction unmatched. The CDR3 has 16 residues. The CDR3 loop is CASSHGQGRGTGELFF. CDR3 nucleotide sequence: TGTGCCAGCTCACACGGACAGGGACGAGGCACCGGGGAGCTGTTTTTT.

The genes are TRBV20-1 and TRBJ2-2; a weak D match, TRBD1 (6 bases). The CDR3 has 16 amino acids. The V and J ends lost 0 bases and 0 bases respectively, with 11 bases between them. Per the germline V gene, CDR1 is DFQATT and CDR2 is SNEGSKA (reference sequence). The CDR3 nucleotides read TGCAGTGCTAGAGATATAGGGGGTACGAACACCGGGGAGCTGTTTTTT. Its translation is CSARDIGGTNTGELFF.

This clonotype was found once. The V and J genes are TRBV6-5 and TRBJ2-7; D unclear. Germline values: CDR1 MNHEY, CDR2 SVGAGI. The CDR3 totals 14 residues. V was pared by 8 bases and J by 0 bases, with 14 bases between. CDR3 sequence (DNA): TGTGCCAGCGGAAGTGGCGCCAGCTCCTACGAGCAGTACTTC. This sequence encodes CASGSGASSYEQYF.

The sample holds a few counts of this clonotype. The chain recombines TRBV12-3 or TRBV12-4 with TRBJ2-2, with 9 bases aligning to TRBD1. J was trimmed by 4 bases and V by 3 bases; bases with no gene match: 0. The CDR3 covers 14 residues. CDR3 amino acids: CASSLDRGTGELFF. In DNA, the CDR3 is TGTGCCAGCAGTTTGGACAGGGGCACCGGGGAGCTGTTTTTT.

Written as DNA, the CDR3 is TGCAGCACAGGGGGCGACTATGGCTACACCTTC. It is translated as CSTGGDYGYTF. The rearrangement joins TRBV20-1 to TRBJ1-2, with 9 bases aligning to TRBD1. The CDR3 runs 11 residues. In germline, CDR1 is DFQATT, CDR2 SNEGSKA (reference sequence).

This clonotype was observed a single time. The chain has TRBV13 and TRBJ2-1; TRBD2 might be the D (6 bases). Germline lookup yields CDR1 PRHDT and CDR2 FYEKMQ (reference sequence). Trimming removed 3 bases at V and 4 bases at J, with 13 bases between. The CDR3 runs to 15 residues. CDR3 protein: CASSLYSGRYNEQFF. The CDR3 nucleotides read TGTGCCAGCAGCTTGTACAGCGGGCGTTACAATGAGCAGTTCTTC.

This clonotype was detected once. The CDR3 nucleotides are TGCAGCGTCCATGACAGAGAGACCCAGTACTTC. It specifies CSVHDRETQYF. The chain employs TRBV29-1 and TRBJ2-5, with a possible D match to TRBD1 (5 bases). The CDR3 sequence is 11 residues long. CDR1 is SQVTM, CDR2 ANQGSEA, per germline. Trimming took 6 bases from V and 4 from J, leaving 9 bases between them. Filled out from reference TRBV29-1 and TRBJ2-5, the complete variable domain reads SAVISQKPSRDICQRGTSLTIQCQVDSQVTMMFWYRQQPGQSLTLIATANQGSEATYESGFVIDKFPISRPNLTFSTLTVSNMSPEDSSIYLCSVHDRETQYFGPGTRLLVL.

The gene calls are TRBV20-1 and TRBJ2-7; 8 nucleotides match TRBD1. Trimming removed 5 bases from V and 3 bases from J; junction bases left unmatched: 9. This CDR3 spans 14 amino acids. Germline V gene data show CDR1 as DFQATT and CDR2 as SNEGSKA (reference sequence). The CDR3 reads CSAQNLGQDYEQYF. The CDR3 nucleotides read TGCAGTGCTCAAAACCTGGGACAGGACTACGAGCAGTACTTC.

V gene TRBV29-1 combines with J gene TRBJ2-3; the D gene is possibly TRBD2 (6 bases). Germline loops: CDR1 SQVTM, CDR2 ANQGSEA. There are 12 residues in the CDR3. Trimming shortened V by 7 bases and J by 5 bases, and 13 bases separated the two germline ends. The CDR3 DNA is TGCAGCGCTGCGGGATGGGGAGATACGCAGTATTTT. Its protein product is CSAAGWGDTQYF.

This clonotype has only one observation. CDR3 coding DNA: TGCAGCGTCCGGATCCGATCGAACACTGAAGCTTTCTTT. Protein sequence: CSVRIRSNTEAFF. The V call is TRBV29-1, the J call TRBJ1-1; no firm D call. The V gene's germline CDR1 is SQVTM and CDR2 ANQGSEA. V was pared by 6 bases and J by 1 base, with 12 bases between. The CDR3 length is 13 residues.

The rearrangement links TRBV23-1 to TRBJ1-5; no reliable D call. TRBV23-1 is filed as an ORF, its function uncertain. Trimming removed 8 bases from V and 6 bases from J, with 14 bases in between. This CDR3 region has 13 residues. CDR3 coding DNA: TGCGCCAGCCTCCGTTTTCATAGTCAGCCCCAGCATTTT. This translates into CASLRFHSQPQHF.

This clonotype is a singleton in its sample. The rearrangement joins TRBV27 to TRBJ2-6; D call uncertain. The germline CDR1 and CDR2 sequences are MNHEY and SMNVEV (reference sequence). The CDR3 length is 14 residues. V lost 3 bases, J lost 4 bases, and 7 bases lay in between. For the CDR3, the DNA is TGTGCCAGCAGTTTTTATCCCGGGGCCAACGTCCTGACTTTC. It translates to CASSFYPGANVLTF.

The V gene is TRBV4-2, the J gene TRBJ2-7; 12 positions match TRBD2. The CDR3 runs to 14 residues. V lost 4 bases and J lost 3; bases outside the gene matches: 1. Looked up from germline, CDR1 is LGHNA and CDR2 is YNFKEQ. CDR3 sequence: CASSPSGRDYEQYF. The CDR3 DNA reads as TGTGCCAGCAGCCCTAGCGGGAGGGACTACGAGCAGTACTTC.

In this sample, this clonotype turned up once. The rearrangement uses TRBV29-1 and TRBJ2-5, with D possibly TRBD2 on 5 matching bases. CDR3 length: 11 residues. Germline CDR1 is SQVTM and CDR2 is ANQGSEA. Trimming shortened V by 4 bases and J by 3 bases, and 6 bases separated the two germline ends. CDR3 bases: TGCAGCGTTGCCGGGAAAGAGACCCAGTACTTC. Its translation is CSVAGKETQYF.

The CDR3 nucleotides read TGTGCCAGCAGTGCCGGACTGGTGAACACTGAAGCTTTCTTT. This translates into CASSAGLVNTEAFF. The V and J genes are TRBV28 and TRBJ1-1; D is uncertain. The germline V gene encodes CDR1 MDHEN and CDR2 SYDVKM. Between the trimmed V and J ends, which lost 5 bases and 0 bases, there was a span of 10 bases. The CDR3 is made up of 14 amino acids.

The chain has TRBV20-1 and TRBJ1-4, with D maybe TRBD1 (6 bases). Germline V gives CDR1 DFQATT, CDR2 SNEGSKA (reference sequence). V was shortened by 7 bases and J by 3 bases, with 9 bases between the two germline ends. The CDR3 is 12 amino acids. For the CDR3, the DNA is TGCAGTGTAAGGACAGCTAATGAAAAACTGTTTTTT. Translation gives CSVRTANEKLFF.

This chain uses TRBV6-5 with TRBJ2-7; D remains ambiguous. The CDR3 runs 13 residues. The germline CDR1 and CDR2 sequences are MNHEY and SVGAGI. V was trimmed by 6 bases and J by 2 bases, leaving 11 bases between them. CDR3 sequence reads: CASRAGETYEQYF. The CDR3 DNA reads as TGTGCCAGCAGGGCAGGTGAGACCTACGAGCAGTACTTC.

This chain joins TRBV14 and TRBJ1-1; D remains ambiguous. The length of the CDR3 is 13 residues. Trimming took off 1 base at V and 2 bases at J, with 5 bases between the two ends. CDR1 and CDR2 (germline): SGHDN, FVKESK. CDR3 in amino acids: CASSQGYNTEAFF. The DNA of the CDR3 is TGTGCCAGCAGCCAAGGATACAACACTGAAGCTTTCTTT.

The rearrangement links TRBV4-3 to TRBJ2-6; 10 positions match TRBD2. The CDR3 spans 19 residues. V shed 0 bases, J shed 4 bases, and the junction held 9 bases outside the gene matches. CDR1 and CDR2 from the germline V gene are LGHNA and YSLEER. CDR3 amino acids: CASSQDGASGSAGANVLTF. The CDR3 DNA reads TGCGCCAGCAGCCAAGATGGAGCTAGCGGGAGTGCCGGGGCCAACGTCCTGACTTTC.